Listed below are T cell receptor beta chains from one sample, sequenced in a study of blood T cells in healthy people across ages. TCRdb re-called the 5' RACE reads with MiXCR, one entry per CDR3 protein. The data show roughly 800,000 distinct CDR3 sequences, more than 20% seen once. These same data were also listed under a study on T cells of mothers and their children.

Sequencing was done on a sample of blood. These receptors were collected from a boy younger than 18 in good health. Both conserved end residues are part of each CDR3. A D gene is named only where the DNA matches it firmly. Some rows mark clone size as missing; the rest say once, few, many or name a class of expanded clone.

NA | TRBJ2-1 | TRBV12-3/TRBV12-4 | NA | CASRPGWSEQFF | TGTGCCAGCCGACCAGGGTGGAGTGAGCAGTTCTTC
TRBD1 | TRBJ2-4 | TRBV5-1 | few | CASSLGDRQYKNIQYF | TGCGCCAGCAGCTTGGGGGACAGACAATACAAAAACATTCAGTACTTC
NA | TRBJ1-2 | TRBV2 | few | CASSKTGTTYGYTF | TGTGCCAGCAGTAAGACCGGGACAACGTATGGCTACACCTTC
TRBD2 | TRBJ2-7 | TRBV7-3 | NA | CASSTLAGVKYEQYF | TGTGCCAGCAGCACCCTAGCGGGAGTTAAGTACGAGCAGTACTTC
NA | TRBJ2-4 | TRBV6-6 | NA | CASSYIGDENIQYF | TGTGCCAGCAGTTACATCGGAGATGAAAACATTCAGTACTTC
TRBD1 | TRBJ1-2 | TRBV5-1 | few | CASSLAGTGGVDGYTF | TGCGCCAGCAGCTTGGCGGGGACAGGGGGTGTGGATGGCTACACCTTC
TRBD2 | TRBJ2-5 | TRBV24-1 | NA | CATSDQGLAEQETQYF | TGTGCCACCAGTGATCAGGGACTAGCGGAACAAGAGACCCAGTACTTC
TRBD2 | TRBJ2-5 | TRBV7-9 | NA | CASSPREGGEQYF | TGTGCCAGCAGCCCCCGCGAGGGAGGGGAGCAGTACTTC
NA | TRBJ2-7 | TRBV20-1 | NA | CSARTQSPSYEQYF | TGCAGTGCTAGGACGCAGAGCCCCTCCTACGAGCAGTACTTC
TRBD1 | TRBJ2-5 | TRBV5-1 | few | CASSGGTGWETQYF | TGCGCCAGCAGCGGTGGGACAGGGTGGGAGACCCAGTACTTC
NA | TRBJ1-3 | TRBV14 | NA | CASSQSEAGWARNTIYF | TGTGCCAGCAGCCAAAGCGAGGCAGGGTGGGCAAGAAACACCATATATTTT
NA | TRBJ2-5 | TRBV20-1 | NA | CSARDYPNQETQYF | TGCAGTGCTAGGGACTACCCTAACCAAGAGACCCAGTACTTC
TRBD1 | TRBJ1-2 | TRBV28 | few | CAGGTGNSEYTF | TGTGCCGGCGGGACAGGGAATAGTGAATACACCTTC
TRBD2 | TRBJ2-5 | TRBV12-3/TRBV12-4 | NA | CASRNGGAGETQYF | TGTGCCAGCAGAAACGGGGGGGCCGGGGAGACCCAGTACTTC
NA | TRBJ1-1 | TRBV12-3/TRBV12-4 | few | CASSPGVATEAFF | TGTGCCAGCAGCCCCGGTGTAGCCACTGAAGCTTTCTTT
TRBD1 | TRBJ2-7 | TRBV2 | NA | CASTRDRGYEQYF | TGTGCCAGCACACGGGACAGGGGCTACGAGCAGTACTTC
TRBD2 | TRBJ2-2 | TRBV6-5 | NA | CASSYLAGELTGELFF | TGTGCCAGCAGTTATCTGGCGGGGGAGCTCACCGGGGAGCTGTTTTTT
NA | TRBJ1-6 | TRBV5-1 | many | CASSLAGDNSPLHF | TGCGCCAGCAGCTTGGCCGGGGATAATTCACCCCTCCACTTT
NA | TRBJ1-2 | TRBV20-1 | few | CSARDRLYYGYTF | TGCAGTGCTAGAGACAGACTGTACTATGGCTACACCTTC
TRBD1 | TRBJ2-6 | TRBV3-1 | NA | CASSQVRDRVTLSGANVLTF | TGTGCCAGCAGCCAAGTCCGGGACAGGGTGACTCTCTCTGGGGCCAACGTCCTGACTTTC
NA | TRBJ2-1 | TRBV10-3 | NA | CAIRGHSQENEQFF | TGTGCCATCAGAGGACACTCCCAAGAAAATGAGCAGTTCTTC
TRBD1 | TRBJ2-1 | TRBV5-1 | few | CASSLGTGLNNEQFF | TGCGCCAGCAGCTTGGGGACAGGGTTAAACAATGAGCAGTTCTTC
TRBD2 | TRBJ2-1 | TRBV14 | NA | CASSQVLLAGYYNEQFF | TGTGCCAGCAGCCAAGTACTCCTAGCGGGCTACTACAATGAGCAGTTCTTC
NA | TRBJ1-4 | TRBV5-1 | NA | CASSFSTNEKLVF | TGCGCCAGCAGCTTCTCAACTAATGAAAAACTGGTTTTT
NA | TRBJ2-3 | TRBV20-1 | NA | CSASLDTGGLNTDTQYF | TGCAGTGCTAGCCTAGACACCGGGGGGCTAAACACAGATACGCAGTATTTT
TRBD2 | TRBJ2-5 | TRBV6-1 | NA | CASNWLAGVRKTQYF | TGTGCCAGCAACTGGTTAGCGGGAGTGAGAAAGACCCAGTACTTC
TRBD2 | TRBJ2-5 | TRBV5-6 | NA | CANSLGGLAGGQETQYF | TGTGCCAACAGCTTGGGGGGGCTAGCGGGAGGACAAGAGACCCAGTACTTC
NA | TRBJ2-7 | TRBV11-2 | NA | CASSERDKPYFSYEQYF | TGTGCCAGCAGCGAACGGGACAAACCTTATTTCTCCTACGAGCAGTACTTC
NA | TRBJ1-2 | TRBV7-9 | NA | CATSGEIQGAGATNGYTF | TGTGCCACCTCAGGGGAGATCCAAGGTGCGGGGGCTACTAATGGCTACACCTTC
NA | TRBJ2-1 | TRBV6-2/TRBV6-3 | NA | CASRPVGGANGQFF | TGTGCCAGCAGGCCTGTTGGGGGGGCCAATGGGCAGTTCTTC
TRBD1 | TRBJ2-5 | TRBV20-1 | NA | CSAKPGQGAGETQYF | TGCAGTGCTAAACCGGGACAGGGGGCGGGGGAGACCCAGTACTTC
NA | TRBJ1-5 | TRBV27 | few | CASSLSSAGDLSNQPQHF | TGTGCCAGCAGTTTATCGTCCGCAGGCGATCTTAGCAATCAGCCCCAGCATTTT
TRBD2 | TRBJ2-5 | TRBV4-1 | few | CASSQLGLAEETQYF | TGCGCCAGCAGCCAATTGGGACTAGCGGAAGAGACCCAGTACTTC
NA | TRBJ1-3 | TRBV19 | NA | CASRGLATIYF | TGTGCCAGTAGGGGCTTAGCCACCATATATTTT
NA | TRBJ1-4 | TRBV15 | NA | CATSRDQGTNEKLFF | TGTGCCACCAGCAGAGATCAAGGGACTAATGAAAAACTGTTTTTT
NA | TRBJ2-7 | TRBV20-1 | NA | CSASFGTYEQYF | TGCAGTGCTAGCTTTGGGACTTACGAGCAGTACTTC
NA | TRBJ2-2 | TRBV2 | few | CASSDYERNTGELFF | TGTGCCAGCAGTGACTATGAGAGGAACACCGGGGAGCTGTTTTTT
NA | TRBJ2-5 | TRBV5-1 | few | CASSLLSSGVVGETQYF | TGCGCCAGCAGCTTGTTATCTTCGGGGGTAGTAGGAGAGACCCAGTACTTC
TRBD2 | TRBJ2-7 | TRBV20-1 | NA | CSAPSGLAGDEQYF | TGCAGTGCTCCATCGGGACTAGCGGGGGACGAGCAGTACTTC
TRBD1 | TRBJ2-5 | TRBV11-2 | few | CASSPLGQGWQETQYF | TGTGCCAGCAGCCCGCTCGGACAGGGGTGGCAAGAGACCCAGTACTTC
NA | TRBJ1-1 | TRBV10-3 | NA | CAISEGRAQNTEAFF | TGTGCCATCAGTGAAGGGAGGGCCCAGAACACTGAAGCTTTCTTT
TRBD1 | TRBJ1-1 | TRBV5-1 | few | CASSPWGTDGNTEAFF | TGCGCCAGCAGCCCGTGGGGGACAGATGGAAACACTGAAGCTTTCTTT
TRBD1 | TRBJ2-3 | TRBV11-1 | NA | CASSLAFRPPGTDYNSTDTQYF | TGTGCCAGCAGCTTAGCGTTTCGGCCGCCCGGGACAGACTACAATTCCACAGATACGCAGTATTTT
NA | TRBJ2-5 | TRBV5-1 | NA | CASRAVQETQYF | TGCGCCAGCAGGGCAGTCCAAGAGACCCAGTACTTC
TRBD2 | TRBJ2-5 | TRBV9 | few | CASSPGLAGEFQETQYF | TGTGCCAGCAGCCCAGGATTAGCGGGGGAGTTTCAAGAGACCCAGTACTTC
NA | TRBJ1-1 | TRBV5-1 | NA | CASSLKGTTEAFF | TGCGCCAGCAGCTTAAAGGGGACTACTGAAGCTTTCTTT
NA | TRBJ1-2 | TRBV15 | NA | CATSRLGGIDGYTF | TGTGCCACCAGCAGACTAGGGGGGATCGACGGCTACACCTTC
NA | TRBJ1-3 | TRBV12-3/TRBV12-4 | NA | CASTLTDSGNTIYF | TGTGCCAGCACCTTGACAGACTCTGGAAACACCATATATTTT
TRBD2 | TRBJ2-7 | TRBV23-1 | NA | CASSQSAQGGSYEQYF | TGCGCCAGCAGTCAATCGGCGCAGGGAGGGAGCTACGAGCAGTACTTC
TRBD2 | TRBJ2-1 | TRBV12-3/TRBV12-4 | few | CASSLTAGGNNEQFF | TGTGCCAGCAGTTTGACAGCGGGGGGTAACAATGAGCAGTTCTTC
TRBD1 | TRBJ2-5 | TRBV3-1 | NA | CASSRGQAVSEETQYF | TGTGCCAGCAGCCGCGGACAGGCCGTTAGCGAAGAGACCCAGTACTTC
NA | TRBJ1-4 | TRBV28 | few | CASSAPGRAPNEKLFF | TGTGCCAGCAGCGCACCCGGGAGGGCTCCAAATGAAAAACTGTTTTTT
NA | TRBJ2-3 | TRBV5-1 | few | CASTLEAGGTDTQYF | TGCGCCAGCACCCTTGAGGCAGGAGGGACAGATACGCAGTATTTT
NA | TRBJ2-2 | TRBV27 | NA | CASTTGYWGELFF | TGTGCCAGCACAACAGGGTATTGGGGGGAGCTGTTTTTT